This TCR beta chain derives from a study of blood T cell repertoires in COVID-19. The overall study: Specimens from acute and convalescent COVID-19 originated in the United States, Italy and Spain. PBMCs, B-cell-depleted T cells, or T cells were the source of the cDNA or gDNA that made up the material.

Source study methods: Using reference gene primer amplification, nucleated cell counts were estimated. The data were produced by immunoSEQ multiplex PCR, yet TCRdb's version contains in-frame clones alone and is incomplete. V and J calls and clone size follow that table, whereas D and trimming were derived from the DNA. The sample has fewer than 200,000 clones, around 82% seen once. The length of the CDR3 is 13 residues. Germline values: CDR1 MGHDK, CDR2 SYGVNS. V lost 6 bases, J lost 4 bases, and 2 bases stayed unmatched. This receptor was taken from a man aged 55 to 70 who had recovered from COVID-19. The sequencing input was peripheral blood. V and J are TRBV25-1 and TRBJ1-2; 10 nucleotides align to TRBD1. The CDR3 sequence is CASSGQGGYGYTF. The CDR3 DNA sequence: TGTGCCAGCAGCGGACAGGGGGGCTATGGCTACACCTTC.